Listed below are T cell receptor beta chains from one sample, sequenced in a study of T cells in Graves' hyperthyroidism and ophthalmopathy. TCRdb called the multiplex PCR reads again in MiXCR, with one record for every CDR3 protein. The sample has a few hundred thousand distinct CDR3 sequences, roughly an eighth seen once; the top ten hold around 32%. The sequencing sample was made of blood. The source of these receptors is a woman in her thirties or forties with Graves' ophthalmopathy. Each CDR3 is given with its conserved first and last residue. Each record gives: V gene, J gene, clone size, D gene, CDR3 protein, CDR3 DNA. D genes are given only for firm matches. For some rows the clone size is stated as once, few or many, or as a class when expanded; others skip it.

>TRBV28|TRBJ1-5|many|.
CASSRDPWPNQPQHF
TGTGCCAGCAGTCGGGACCCCTGGCCCAATCAGCCCCAGCATTTT
>TRBV28|TRBJ2-2|many|TRBD2
CASSSASGLWRELFF
TGTGCCAGCAGTTCGGCTAGCGGCCTTTGGCGGGAGCTGTTTTTT
>TRBV20-1|TRBJ2-3|.|TRBD2
CSAPGLVTLGRSDTQYF
TGCAGTGCTCCGGGACTAGTAACGTTAGGACGATCAGATACGCAGTATTTT
>TRBV6-1|TRBJ2-5|.|.
CASSEAGGGVLETQYF
TGTGCCAGCAGTGAAGCAGGGGGAGGGGTTCTAGAGACCCAGTACTTC
>TRBV15|TRBJ2-4|many|.
CATSRDRGTERSKNIQYF
TGTGCCACCAGCAGAGATCGGGGGACAGAAAGATCCAAAAACATTCAGTACTTC
>TRBV11-1|TRBJ2-5|many|TRBD2
CASSPATSGYQETQYF
TGTGCCAGCAGCCCCGCGACTAGCGGGTACCAAGAGACCCAGTACTTC
>TRBV20-1|TRBJ1-2|many|.
CSARALTGTHINYGYTF
TGCAGTGCTAGAGCCCTGACCGGGACACATATTAACTATGGCTACACCTTC
>TRBV7-2|TRBJ1-3|few|.
CASSSAKTGNHLLQGGNTIYF
TGTGCCAGCAGCTCCGCCAAAACCGGCAATCACCTACTACAGGGTGGAAACACCATATATTTT
>TRBV20-1|TRBJ2-1|few|TRBD1
CSARGDRGAEQFF
TGCAGTGCTAGGGGGGACAGGGGCGCTGAGCAGTTCTTC
>TRBV24-1|TRBJ1-1|many|.
CATSDFTAMGAFF
TGTGCCACCAGTGATTTCACCGCCATGGGAGCTTTCTTT
>TRBV24-1|TRBJ2-5|many|.
CATSVLGTFQETQYF
TGTGCCACCAGTGTCTTGGGGACATTTCAAGAGACCCAGTACTTC
>TRBV12-3/TRBV12-4|TRBJ2-5|many|.
CASSLSRGIETQYF
TGTGCCAGCAGTTTATCACGAGGGATTGAGACCCAGTACTTC
>TRBV20-1|TRBJ2-5|few|.
CSAYGVSETQYF
TGCAGTGCTTACGGCGTAAGTGAGACCCAGTACTTC
>TRBV27|TRBJ2-2|.|.
CASSSSRRTGELFF
TGTGCCAGCAGTTCTTCCCGAAGAACCGGGGAGCTGTTTTTT
>TRBV28|TRBJ2-7|many|TRBD2
CASTSTGTIVNEQYF
TGTGCCAGCACCTCAACCGGGACTATAGTGAACGAGCAGTACTTC
>TRBV2|TRBJ1-2|many|.
CASNTGLIGYTF
TGTGCCAGCAACACAGGGTTAATAGGCTACACCTTC
>TRBV4-1|TRBJ2-5|few|.
CASSQGGRPYQETQYF
TGCGCCAGCAGCCAAGGGGGACGGCCGTACCAAGAGACCCAGTACTTC
>TRBV29-1|TRBJ2-5|.|TRBD2
CSVEAYLGLAGEETQYF
TGCAGCGTTGAAGCTTATTTGGGACTAGCGGGGGAAGAGACCCAGTACTTC